One sample yielded the 14 T cell receptor beta chains listed below, sequenced in a study of regulatory T cells in long-lasting Graves disease. Time point here: persistent/refractory GD, antithyroid drugs over 5 years with positive TRAb. RNA extracted from PBMCs served as the sequencing template. HTBI primers from iRepertoire and Arm-PCR of CDR3 regions yielded the TCR beta libraries. A single record per CDR3 protein comes from TCRdb applying MiXCR to the multiplex PCR reads. The data show 350,000 to 500,000 distinct CDR3 sequences, 21% seen once. The material sequenced was peripheral blood mononuclear cells (PBMCs), taken when the disease was refractory, from a patient treated with antithyroid drugs. These receptors were collected from a female donor with Graves disease.

At least ten counts were recorded for this clonotype. The CDR3, as DNA: TGTGCCAGCAGCCAAGACGGGACAGGCTATGGCTACACCTTC. Protein: CASSQDGTGYGYTF. The chain links TRBV4-2 to TRBJ1-2; 8 bases agree with TRBD1. Trimming took 0 bases from V and 4 from J; bases not matched to a gene: 1. Germline V gene lookup returns CDR1 LGHNA and CDR2 YNFKEQ. The length of the CDR3 is 14 residues.

This clonotype was seen repeatedly, ten times or more. The V gene is TRBV28, the J gene TRBJ2-5, with TRBD2 as a possible D gene (6 bases). The CDR3 is made up of 16 amino acids. The germline V gene encodes CDR1 MDHEN and CDR2 SYDVKM. V lost 6 bases and J lost 2, with 19 bases in between. This CDR3 reads CASSQGWGGAQETQYF. The CDR3 bases are TGTGCCAGCAGCCAAGGGTGGGGAGGAGCACAAGAGACCCAGTACTTC.

The chain couples TRBV6-1 to TRBJ2-7, with 12 bases aligning to TRBD2. CDR1 and CDR2 (germline): MNHNS, SASEGT. V lost 3 bases and J lost 0; bases outside the gene matches: 6. This CDR3 comprises 17 residues. The CDR3 loop is CASSEGLAGYSSYEQYF. DNA for the CDR3: TGTGCCAGCAGTGAGGGACTAGCGGGCTACAGCTCCTACGAGCAGTACTTC.

This clonotype was picked up a small number of times. V usage is TRBV7-2 and J usage is TRBJ2-7, with 8 nucleotides matching TRBD1. J lost 6 bases, V lost 4 bases, and 8 bases had no gene match. CDR1 and CDR2 (germline): SGHTA, FQGNSA. The CDR3 loop spans 14 amino acids. The CDR3 reads CASSSGTGSSEQYF. Here the CDR3 DNA reads TGTGCCAGCAGCTCGGGGACAGGTTCGTCCGAGCAGTACTTC.

There are many counts of this clonotype. The CDR3 spells CSAVRDRVGYGYTF. The CDR3 DNA is TGCAGTGCTGTCCGGGACAGGGTCGGATATGGCTACACCTTC. The V call is TRBV20-1, the J call TRBJ1-2, with TRBD1 matching 9 bases. V lost 5 bases, J lost 5 bases, and 9 bases stayed unmatched. Germline V gene data show CDR1 as DFQATT and CDR2 as SNEGSKA (reference sequence). This CDR3 is 14 amino acids long.

The chain couples TRBV7-7 to TRBJ2-1; 11 bases line up with TRBD2. Germline trimming cut 5 bases from V and 3 bases from J; bases unmatched to any gene: 18. Germline V lookup: CDR1 SSHAT, CDR2 FNYEAQ (reference sequence). This CDR3 comprises 20 residues. The CDR3 sequence: CASSAGLLAGVSLGYNEQFF. The CDR3 nucleotides read TGTGCCAGCAGCGCAGGGTTACTAGCGGGAGTCTCCCTTGGCTACAATGAGCAGTTCTTC.

In this sample, this clonotype turned up a few times. The J gene is TRBJ1-1, the V gene TRBV10-3; D is possibly TRBD1 (5 bases). The length of the CDR3 is 12 residues. The germline V gene has CDR1 ENHRY and CDR2 SYGVKD. Trimming took off 10 bases at V and 5 bases at J, with 14 bases between the two ends. In nucleotides, the CDR3 is TGTGCCACCGACCTGGGGGGGACTGAAGCTTTCTTT. Amino acid sequence: CATDLGGTEAFF.

The table lists this clonotype with many counts. CDR3 amino acids: CSARLIRTGATNEKLFF. As DNA, the CDR3 is TGCAGTGCTAGACTCATAAGGACGGGGGCAACTAATGAAAAACTGTTTTTT. The chain employs TRBV20-1 and TRBJ1-4, with a possible D match to TRBD1 (5 bases). V lost 2 bases to trimming and J lost 0 bases, with 16 bases between them. CDR1 and CDR2 from the germline V gene are DFQATT and SNEGSKA (reference sequence). The CDR3 totals 17 residues.

This clonotype was counted only a few times. The V call is TRBV24-1, the J call TRBJ2-2, with D possibly TRBD2 on 6 matching bases. Germline V gives CDR1 KGHDR, CDR2 SFDVKD. Between the trimmed V and J ends, which lost 3 bases and 3 bases, there was a span of 22 bases. CDR3 length equals 19 residues. CDR3 nucleotides: TGTGCCACCAGTGATGGGTCGGGCGGGGAAGCCACCTACACCGGGGAGCTGTTTTTT. This codes for CATSDGSGGEATYTGELFF.

This rearrangement joins TRBV10-1 to TRBJ2-2; 8 positions match TRBD1. The CDR3 covers 14 residues. The V segment lost 10 bases and the J segment 6 bases; nucleotides outside the gene matches: 10. Germline CDR1 reads WNHNN; CDR2 reads SYGVQD (reference sequence). CDR3 in amino acids: CATTPTGDSGELFF. The DNA of the CDR3 is TGCGCCACCACTCCGACAGGGGATTCCGGGGAGCTGTTTTTT.

Comment on this clonotype: A much larger clone differs by one base, so this may be a read error. V gene TRBV2 combines with J gene TRBJ1-6, with 9 positions matching TRBD1. With 6 bases clipped from V and 7 bases from J, the junction kept 7 bases outside the gene matches. Germline assignment: CDR1 SNHLY and CDR2 FYNNEI. The CDR3 has 15 amino acids. The CDR3 spells CASRGGTGTNSPLHF. CDR3 in DNA: TGTGCCAGCAGAGGAGGGACAGGGACGAATTCACCCCTCCACTTT.

The V call is TRBV7-9, the J call TRBJ1-3; D uncertain. The CDR3 extends over 12 amino acids. CDR1 is SEHNR, CDR2 FQNEAQ, per germline (reference sequence). Between the trimmed V and J ends, which lost 2 bases and 2 bases, there was a span of 1 base. DNA of the CDR3: TGTGCCAGCAGCTTAACTGGAAACACCATATATTTT. Protein product: CASSLTGNTIYF. The full variable domain, rest sourced from reference TRBV7-9 and TRBJ1-3, is DTGVSQNPRHKITKRGQNVTFRCDPISEHNRLYWYRQTLGQGPEFLTYFQNEAQLEKSRLLSDRFSAERPKGSFSTLEIQRTEQGDSAMYLCASSLTGNTIYFGEGSWLTVV.

This clonotype was counted at least ten times. The chain uses TRBV27 and TRBJ2-7, with D perhaps matching TRBD1 (5 bases). Germline V gene sequence: CDR1 MNHEY, CDR2 SMNVEV (reference sequence). This CDR3 has 17 residues. The V and J ends lost 5 bases and 6 bases respectively, with 26 bases between them. The CDR3 loop reads CASSLQASLRQGSEQYF. Here the CDR3 DNA reads TGTGCCAGCAGTCTCCAAGCCTCCCTCAGGCAGGGCAGCGAGCAGTACTTC.

The gene calls are TRBV13 and TRBJ2-7; 8 positions agree with TRBD1. V shed 5 bases and J 6 bases; nucleotides not matched to a gene: 9. Germline-derived CDR1 and CDR2 are PRHDT and FYEKMQ (reference sequence). The CDR3 spans 14 residues. DNA of the CDR3: TGTGCCAGCAGCCCCCGGACAGGGTCTCTCGAGCAGTACTTC. Encoded protein: CASSPRTGSLEQYF.